The TCR beta chain under discussion was sequenced for a study of cytomegalovirus exposure and HLA in healthy donors. CDR1 is SGHDT, CDR2 YYEEEE, per germline. V lost 4 bases and J 0 bases, leaving 13 bases between the germline ends. CDR3 length: 15 residues. This clone came up a few times. In the PCR, 60 Vbeta and 13 Jbeta primers were used. Libraries were prepared by immunoSEQ multiplex PCR; TCRdb keeps only in-frame clonotypes and omits some of them. This sample has around 130,000 clones, with roughly 80% found just once. The origin of this receptor is a female donor in good health and CMV-seronegative. The sample was PBMCs. V is TRBV5-6 and J is TRBJ1-2; D is ambiguous. CDR3 DNA sequence: TGTGCCAGCAGCCTAGCCTACGTTTCTAACTATGGCTACACCTTC. Protein sequence: CASSLAYVSNYGYTF.